Listed below are T cell receptor beta chains from one sample, sequenced in a study of blood T cells in healthy people across ages. One entry per CDR3 protein, called by TCRdb with MiXCR from the 5' RACE reads. In the table there are roughly 700,000 distinct CDR3 sequences, over 45% of which are singletons. Source material: blood. The origin of the receptors is a woman aged 55-69 years in good health. CDR3s include the opening cysteine and the closing phenylalanine or tryptophan.

V gene,J gene,CDR3 protein
TRBV4-1,TRBJ2-1,CASSLIGRGDYINEEFF
TRBV2,TRBJ1-2,CASTLEVNYGYTF
TRBV25-1,TRBJ1-6,CASTANNSPLHF
TRBV4-3,TRBJ2-7,CASSRDLAGVTYEQYF
TRBV6-2/TRBV6-3,TRBJ1-6,CASSYRGGSPLHF
TRBV4-3,TRBJ2-1,CASRVSTSGGYNEQFF
TRBV14,TRBJ2-5,CASSQVGWYQETQYF
TRBV6-6,TRBJ2-1,CASSYSKGRGEQFF
TRBV6-2/TRBV6-3,TRBJ2-3,CASRFGLGVDTQYF
TRBV29-1,TRBJ2-3,CSVEYGGPRGRTDTQYF
TRBV7-2,TRBJ2-7,CASSFELISYEQYF
TRBV7-2,TRBJ1-2,CASSIMTGYGYTF
TRBV29-1,TRBJ2-3,CSVERGGEAGLDTQYF
TRBV6-1,TRBJ2-5,CASSEQGGLQETQYF
TRBV7-8,TRBJ1-1,CASSLEGRGSTEAFF
TRBV7-9,TRBJ2-7,CTSSFGGLAYEQYF
TRBV4-2,TRBJ2-1,CASSQGTAWNEQFF
TRBV6-2/TRBV6-3,TRBJ2-1,CASSDGIMPYNEQFF
TRBV20-1,TRBJ2-7,CSAGIPGQPRNEQYF
TRBV5-6,TRBJ2-1,CASSFGDRGYNEQFF
TRBV20-1,TRBJ2-3,CSARVDGRGPDTQYF
TRBV7-2,TRBJ2-7,CASSLGGRGYEQYF
TRBV6-2/TRBV6-3,TRBJ2-4,CASSYKTASAYGQYF
TRBV4-3,TRBJ2-1,CASSQELAGVKYYNEQFF
TRBV11-2,TRBJ2-1,CASSLILGGGPNEQFF
TRBV6-1,TRBJ2-1,CASVRQGTYNEQFF
TRBV2,-,CASRDGTGGAYNEQYF
TRBV10-3,TRBJ1-4,CAISERQEEKLFF
TRBV10-3,TRBJ2-7,CAISDARSDEQYF
TRBV12-3/TRBV12-4,TRBJ2-7,CASRCSGSSYEQYF
TRBV5-5,TRBJ2-5,CVSSLGGEWETQYF
TRBV20-1,TRBJ2-3,CSADREDTQYF
TRBV5-1,-,CASSLGQVLAEQYF
TRBV9,TRBJ2-3,CASSVFSDTDTQYF
TRBV30,TRBJ1-2,CAWSVYPGQGLYGYTF
TRBV5-1,TRBJ1-2,CASSLGAGLSSNYGYTF
TRBV5-6,TRBJ2-2,CASSLGSREITGELFF
TRBV2,TRBJ2-7,CASSLSEHEQYF
TRBV15,TRBJ1-1,CATSRDLAPTEAFF
TRBV20-1,TRBJ2-4,CSAGPVGIQYF
TRBV7-2,TRBJ1-4,CASSLVQGAGKLFF
TRBV5-1,TRBJ2-7,CASSHRDGGYEQYF
TRBV6-2/TRBV6-3,TRBJ2-7,CASSTAGLPSSYEQYF
TRBV20-1,TRBJ2-4,CSVGQGDYGQYF
TRBV29-1,TRBJ1-5,CSVVDTLGQPQHF
TRBV18,TRBJ1-5,CASSRTGGSDDKHF
TRBV20-1,TRBJ2-1,CSARSGLAGGYEQFF
TRBV7-2,TRBJ2-7,CASSWQSGTYEQYF
TRBV5-5,TRBJ1-1,CASSLSPATEAFF
TRBV7-2,TRBJ2-1,CASTQTSGTYNEQFF
TRBV7-3,TRBJ2-7,CASSFQSENEQYF
TRBV28,TRBJ1-2,CASRNPKGTAHNGYGYTF
TRBV5-1,TRBJ2-3,CASSLSGSNTDTQYF
TRBV6-6,TRBJ2-5,CASDRTSGGLAETQYF
TRBV5-6,TRBJ2-1,CASSPVAGGGNEQFF
TRBV20-1,TRBJ2-1,CSARARSYNEQFF
TRBV6-1,TRBJ1-1,CASRATGSVTEAFF
TRBV20-1,TRBJ1-2,CSASRDSRAYGYTF
TRBV12-3/TRBV12-4,TRBJ2-1,CASTIGQGAREEQFF
TRBV20-1,TRBJ2-1,CSARRPLGTGNEQFF